The 20 T cell receptor beta chains in this list originate from one sample, sequenced in a study of identical twins. TCRdb ran MiXCR on the 5' RACE reads and lists one entry per CDR3 protein. The sample has roughly 470,000 distinct CDR3 sequences, approximately 14% seen once. This sample also belongs to another study, concerning yellow fever vaccine responses in identical twins.

The sample taken for sequencing was CD4+ T cells sorted from blood. The origin of the receptors is a young woman in good health.

The sample holds one count of this clonotype. The V and J genes are TRBV12-3 or TRBV12-4 and TRBJ1-1, with D unresolved. Trimming shortened V by 1 base and J by 9 bases, and 12 bases separated the two germline ends. The CDR3 contains 13 residues. DNA for the CDR3: TGTGCCAGCAGTTTAGTCCGGGGAGTGAAAGCTTTCTTT. Translating it yields CASSLVRGVKAFF.

This clonotype has just a few counts. The rearrangement links TRBV11-2 to TRBJ2-7, with TRBD2 matching 12 bases. This CDR3 has 20 amino acids. Losses at the gene ends were 2 bases for V and 4 bases for J; bases not matched to a gene: 18. Looked up from germline, CDR1 is SGHAT and CDR2 is FQNNGV. The CDR3 is CASSLILTSGSFKAGYEQYF. CDR3 sequence (DNA): TGTGCCAGCAGCTTAATATTGACTAGCGGGAGTTTTAAGGCGGGATACGAGCAGTACTTC.

Only a few counts were recorded for this clonotype. CDR3 region: CSAREGVGRVGNIQYF. Written as DNA, the CDR3 is TGCAGTGCTAGAGAGGGCGTCGGGAGGGTGGGGAACATTCAGTACTTC. V gene TRBV20-1 combines with J gene TRBJ2-4; 8 bases are shared with TRBD2. Germline assignment: CDR1 DFQATT and CDR2 SNEGSKA (reference sequence). Losses at the gene ends were 0 bases for V and 7 bases for J; bases not matched to a gene: 11. The CDR3 runs to 16 residues.

Here the CDR3 reads CASSPSRDRVFQETQYF. CDR3 nucleotides: TGTGCCAGCAGTCCCTCCCGGGACAGAGTATTCCAAGAGACCCAGTACTTC. The V call is TRBV14, the J call TRBJ2-5, with 7 nucleotides matching TRBD1. CDR3 length equals 17 residues. Unmatched junction bases numbered 14, after V lost 6 bases and J lost 1 base. Germline CDR1 is SGHDN and CDR2 is FVKESK.

V gene TRBV20-1 combines with J gene TRBJ2-2, with D perhaps matching TRBD1 (5 bases). V lost 4 bases to trimming and J lost 1 base, with 13 bases between them. The CDR3 has 15 amino acids. Germline V gene data show CDR1 as DFQATT and CDR2 as SNEGSKA (reference sequence). CDR3 coding DNA: TGCAGTGCTACCCGCCAGGGCGGGAACACCGGGGAGCTGTTTTTT. As protein: CSATRQGGNTGELFF.

This clonotype was seen a handful of times. The rearrangement uses TRBV20-1 and TRBJ1-1; D possibly corresponds to TRBD1 (5 bases). CDR3 length equals 14 residues. Germline V gene data show CDR1 as DFQATT and CDR2 as SNEGSKA (reference sequence). The V gene lost 1 base and the J gene lost 8 bases, with 17 bases spanning the gap. The CDR3 reads CSARGRTGIEEAFF. The CDR3 DNA reads as TGCAGTGCTAGAGGCCGCACAGGAATAGAGGAAGCTTTCTTT.

V is TRBV29-1 and J is TRBJ2-2, with a possible D match to TRBD2 (5 bases). Germline CDR1 SQVTM, CDR2 ANQGSEA. With 7 bases removed from V and 9 bases from J, the gap between germline ends came to 18 bases. There are 13 residues in the CDR3. CDR3 in amino acids: CSAHTRGWRELFF. CDR3 nucleotides: TGCAGCGCCCATACCCGGGGATGGCGGGAGCTGTTTTTT.

This clonotype turned up a few times. The rearrangement links TRBV11-3 to TRBJ2-7; the match to TRBD1 covers 9 bases. The CDR3 is 15 residues long. Germline V gives CDR1 SGHNT, CDR2 YENEEA. Trimming cost V 1 base and J 5 bases; bases outside gene matches: 6. The CDR3: CASSLVLGQGNEQYF. The CDR3 DNA sequence: TGTGCCAGCAGCTTAGTTTTGGGACAGGGTAACGAGCAGTACTTC.

This clonotype was counted many times. V is TRBV5-5 and J is TRBJ2-7, with no clear D. Germline V lookup: CDR1 SGHKS, CDR2 YYEKEE (reference sequence). The length of the CDR3 is 14 residues. Trimming stripped 1 base from V and 1 base from J, with 9 bases between. The CDR3 region is CASSLRTESYEQYF. The CDR3 DNA is TGTGCCAGCAGCTTGAGGACGGAGTCCTACGAGCAGTACTTC.

In this sample, this clonotype turned up a few times. This sequence joins TRBV11-2 and TRBJ2-7; tentatively, D is TRBD2 (7 bases). Trimming shortened V by 1 base and J by 3 bases, and 22 bases separated the two germline ends. Germline CDR1 SGHAT, CDR2 FQNNGV. The CDR3 spans 18 residues. CDR3 coding DNA: TGTGCCAGCAGCTTAGTGGCACCGAGGGGGGGGTCGTACTACGAGCAGTACTTC. This codes for CASSLVAPRGGSYYEQYF. The variable domain in full, completed from reference TRBV11-2 and TRBJ2-7, reads EAGVAQSPRYKIIEKRQSVAFWCNPISGHATLYWYQQILGQGPKLLIQFQNNGVVDDSQLPKDRFSAERLKGVDSTLKIQPAKLEDSAVYLCASSLVAPRGGSYYEQYFGPGTRLTVT.

This clonotype was detected ten times or more. J is TRBJ2-3 and V is TRBV9, with D perhaps TRBD1 (6 bases). There are 18 residues in the CDR3. V was shortened by 0 bases and J by 1 base, with 18 bases between the two germline ends. Per the germline V gene, CDR1 is SGDLS and CDR2 is YYNGEE. The CDR3 sequence: CASSVEVVRGVGTDTQYF. The CDR3 DNA is TGTGCCAGCAGCGTAGAGGTGGTCAGGGGAGTCGGCACAGATACGCAGTATTTT.

This clonotype has just a few counts. CDR3 sequence: CASSPQVARDTQYF. The CDR3 coding sequence is TGTGCCAGCAGTCCCCAGGTAGCAAGAGATACGCAGTATTTT. The chain carries TRBV6-1 and TRBJ2-3; D remains unclear. In germline, CDR1 is MNHNS, CDR2 SASEGT. The length of the CDR3 is 14 residues. The V and J ends lost 5 bases and 5 bases respectively, with 14 bases between them.

A few counts support this clonotype. The chain carries TRBV6-1 and TRBJ2-2; either TRBD1 or TRBD2 may fit D (6 bases each). Trimming took off 6 bases at V and 5 bases at J, with 19 bases between the two ends. The CDR3 extends over 16 amino acids. Germline V gene sequence: CDR1 MNHNS, CDR2 SASEGT. CDR3 amino acids: CASRLEGGPSTGELFF. CDR3 coding DNA: TGTGCCAGCAGACTGGAAGGGGGGCCCAGTACCGGGGAGCTGTTTTTT.

This clonotype turned up a few times. This rearrangement joins TRBV7-6 to TRBJ2-7, with 8 bases identical to TRBD1. Germline CDR1 SGHVS, CDR2 FNYEAQ. The ends lost 5 bases at V and 6 bases at J; junction bases unmatched: 12. The CDR3 is made up of 15 amino acids. The CDR3 coding sequence is TGTGCCAGCAGCCCAAGACAGGGGCCGATGTCCGAGCAGTACTTC. Translation: CASSPRQGPMSEQYF.

In its sample, this clonotype was seen a few times. The rearrangement links TRBV27 to TRBJ2-3, with D tentatively TRBD2 (5 bases). Trimming shortened V by 5 bases and J by 10 bases, and 10 bases separated the two germline ends. Germline V gene data show CDR1 as MNHEY and CDR2 as SMNVEV (reference sequence). The CDR3 extends over 11 amino acids. The CDR3, as DNA: TGTGCCAGCAGTCAAGGACTGTCGCAGTATTTT. Translating it yields CASSQGLSQYF.

This clonotype was seen a handful of times. The chain couples TRBV5-4 to TRBJ2-7; 7 bases agree with TRBD1. Germline CDR1 reads SGHNT; CDR2 reads YYREEE (reference sequence). Losses at the gene ends were 4 bases for V and 3 bases for J; bases not matched to a gene: 7. The length of the CDR3 is 14 residues. The CDR3 region has the DNA TGTGCCAGCAGCGCAGGGGGACCGCGCTACGAGCAGTACTTC. It encodes CASSAGGPRYEQYF.

In this sample, this clonotype turned up many times. V and J are TRBV29-1 and TRBJ2-1, with TRBD2 matching 13 bases. The CDR3 has 19 amino acids. Germline V lookup: CDR1 SQVTM, CDR2 ANQGSEA. With 1 base clipped from V and 10 bases from J, the junction kept 19 bases outside the gene matches. The CDR3 loop is CSVEGTSGSITRRFGEQFF. CDR3 in DNA: TGCAGCGTTGAAGGGACTAGCGGGAGTATCACCCGCCGGTTCGGGGAGCAGTTCTTC.

V is TRBV28 and J is TRBJ2-5; D may be TRBD1 (6 bases). Germline V gene data show CDR1 as MDHEN and CDR2 as SYDVKM. Trimming removed 6 bases at V and 2 bases at J, with 13 bases between. This CDR3 region has 14 residues. The CDR3, as DNA: TGTGCCAGCAGGGGCCAGGGGCAGCAAGAGACCCAGTACTTC. Amino acids: CASRGQGQQETQYF.

The chain uses TRBV3-1 and TRBJ1-1; D may be TRBD1 (6 bases). Deletions cut 1 base from V and 8 bases from J, with 11 bases between. The CDR3 is 13 residues long. The germline V gene has CDR1 LGHDT and CDR2 YNNKEL (reference sequence). This chain's CDR3 is CASSQVKGGEAFF. CDR3 coding DNA: TGTGCCAGCAGCCAAGTTAAGGGGGGGGAAGCTTTCTTT.

This clonotype was counted a few times. This chain uses TRBV20-1 with TRBJ2-5; D not resolved. V lost 5 bases and J 0 bases, leaving 4 bases between the germline ends. The CDR3 is 11 amino acids. Germline V gene lookup returns CDR1 DFQATT and CDR2 SNEGSKA (reference sequence). DNA of the CDR3: TGCAGTGCTCGTTACCAAGAGACCCAGTACTTC. It translates to CSARYQETQYF.